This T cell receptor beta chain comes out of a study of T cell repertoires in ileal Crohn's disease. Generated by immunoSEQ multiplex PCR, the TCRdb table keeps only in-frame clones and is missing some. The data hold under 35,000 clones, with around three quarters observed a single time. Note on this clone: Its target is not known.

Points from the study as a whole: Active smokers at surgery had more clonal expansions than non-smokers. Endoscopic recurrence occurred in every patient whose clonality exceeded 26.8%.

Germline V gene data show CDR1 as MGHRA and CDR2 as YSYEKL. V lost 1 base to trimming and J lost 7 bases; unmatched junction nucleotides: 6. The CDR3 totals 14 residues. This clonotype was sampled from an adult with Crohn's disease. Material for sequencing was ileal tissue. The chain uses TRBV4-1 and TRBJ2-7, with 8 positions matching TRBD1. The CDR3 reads CASSQGAGGKEQYF. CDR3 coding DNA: TGCGCCAGCAGCCAAGGTGCAGGGGGCAAAGAGCAGTACTTC.